This TCR beta chain was sequenced during a study of blood T cell repertoires in COVID-19. Between the trimmed V and J ends, which lost 1 base and 6 bases, there was a span of 14 bases. The length of the CDR3 is 15 residues. From germline, CDR1 is SGHDT and CDR2 YYEEEE. Per the study methods: Reference gene primer amplification gave estimated nucleated cell counts. Assay: immunoSEQ multiplex PCR; the TCRdb copy retains only in-frame clones and omits some. V and J calls plus clone size are reproduced from that table; the DNA served to infer D and trimming. Altogether 300,000 to 350,000 clones are present, around 90% being singletons, with the ten largest covering around 0.96%.

Material: peripheral blood. The chain couples TRBV5-6 to TRBJ1-5; possible D gene TRBD1, 5 bases. This TCR derives from a woman between 40 and 50 years old with COVID-19, enrolled during active disease. This CDR3 is CASSLLRQSFQPQHF. For the CDR3, the DNA is TGTGCCAGCAGCTTGTTGAGACAGAGCTTTCAGCCCCAGCATTTT. Complete variable domain (other parts from reference TRBV5-6 and TRBJ1-5): DAGVTQSPTHLIKTRGQQVTLRCSPKSGHDTVSWYQQALGQGPQFIFQYYEEEERQRGNFPDRFSGHQFPNYSSELNVNALLLGDSALYLCASSLLRQSFQPQHFGDGTRLSIL.